The 30 T cell receptor beta chains below all came from one sample that was sequenced in a study of cytomegalovirus exposure and HLA in healthy donors. Clones were read by immunoSEQ multiplex PCR, and TCRdb kept only the in-frame ones, dropping some. This sample carries some 130,000 clones, roughly 87% of them seen once, and the ten largest clones take more than 1%. The sample was PBMCs. These TCRs come from a woman between 18 and 29 years old in good health and CMV-seronegative.

The chain carries TRBV9 and TRBJ2-1; 7 bases fit TRBD1. CDR1 and CDR2 (germline): SGDLS, YYNGEE. The CDR3 length is 17 residues. With 4 bases clipped from V and 0 bases from J, the junction kept 10 bases outside the gene matches. As DNA, the CDR3 is TGTGCCAGCAGCACCCGACAGGGACCAAGCTCCTACAATGAGCAGTTCTTC. Its translation: CASSTRQGPSSYNEQFF.

This chain links TRBV5-1 with TRBJ1-4; unclear D gene. The germline V and J ends were trimmed by 0 bases and 7 bases, with 10 bases remaining between them. CDR3 length equals 14 residues. Germline CDR1 SGHRS, CDR2 YFSETQ. The CDR3 reads CASSLGRAGEKLFF. Here the CDR3 DNA reads TGCGCCAGCAGCTTGGGGCGGGCCGGTGAAAAACTGTTTTTT. The variable domain in full, completed from reference TRBV5-1 and TRBJ1-4, reads KAGVTQTPRYLIKTRGQQVTLSCSPISGHRSVSWYQQTPGQGLQFLFEYFSETQRNKGNFPGRFSGRQFSNSRSEMNVSTLELGDSALYLCASSLGRAGEKLFFGSGTQLSVL.

The chain uses TRBV6-5 and TRBJ2-7, with D possibly matching TRBD1 (5 bases). The CDR3 sequence is 15 residues long. The V and J ends lost 2 bases and 2 bases respectively, with 13 bases between them. Germline values: CDR1 MNHEY, CDR2 SVGAGI. As DNA, the CDR3 is TGTGCCAGCAGTTACAGTCGAGGCAGGGCCTACGAGCAGTACTTC. Translated, it gives CASSYSRGRAYEQYF.

CDR3 in amino acids: CASTEGDTSGNTIYF. Written as DNA, the CDR3 is TGTGCCAGCACTGAGGGGGACACCTCTGGAAACACCATATATTTT. The genes are TRBV5-5 and TRBJ1-3; tentatively, D is TRBD1 (6 bases). The CDR3 has 15 amino acids. Germline values: CDR1 SGHKS, CDR2 YYEKEE (reference sequence). V lost 6 bases, J lost 0 bases, and 13 bases lay in between. Supplemented by reference TRBV5-5 and TRBJ1-3, the full variable domain reads DAGVTQSPTHLIKTRGQQVTLRCSPISGHKSVSWYQQVLGQGPQFIFQYYEKEERGRGNFPDRFSARQFPNYSSELNVNALLLGDSALYLCASTEGDTSGNTIYFGEGSWLTVV.

Of note for this clone: An end of the junction does not agree with germline; a read error may underlie this. The chain has TRBV7-7 and TRBJ2-2, with TRBD2 identical over 12 bases. This CDR3 is 16 amino acids long. Germline CDR1 is SSHAT and CDR2 is FNYEAQ (reference sequence). The CDR3 coding sequence is TGTGCTAGCAGCAAGACTAGCGGGGGGAACACCGGGGAGCTGTTTTTT. It is translated as CASSKTSGGNTGELFF.

The chain recombines TRBV5-1 with TRBJ1-4, with TRBD1 matching over 8 bases. The CDR3 is 17 amino acids. CDR1 and CDR2 (germline): SGHRS, YFSETQ. Trimming removed 0 bases from V and 8 bases from J; junction bases left unmatched: 12. The CDR3 DNA follows: TGCGCCAGCAGCTTGGCTGAAGGACAGGGAAAGGGGGAAAAACTGTTTTTT. Residues: CASSLAEGQGKGEKLFF.

V usage is TRBV6-1 and J usage is TRBJ1-4; no definite D call. Germline CDR1 reads MNHNS; CDR2 reads SASEGT. CDR3 length: 14 residues. Trimming shortened V by 4 bases and J by 4 bases, and 10 bases separated the two germline ends. In DNA form, the CDR3 reads TGTGCCAGCAGTGTCGTCCAGTATAATGAAAAACTGTTTTTT. This translates into CASSVVQYNEKLFF.

This clone was picked up one time. V and J are TRBV6-5 and TRBJ1-1; TRBD1 matches 9 bases. The CDR3 runs 15 residues. Germline lookup yields CDR1 MNHEY and CDR2 SVGAGI. J was trimmed by 4 bases and V by 2 bases; bases with no gene match: 5. DNA for the CDR3: TGTGCCAGCAGTTACACGGGACAGGGACTCACTGAAGCTTTCTTT. Its protein is CASSYTGQGLTEAFF.

The chain recombines TRBV27 with TRBJ1-2; D not certain. This CDR3 comprises 14 residues. Germline CDR1 reads MNHEY; CDR2 reads SMNVEV (reference sequence). With 4 bases removed from V and 5 bases from J, the gap between germline ends came to 14 bases. The CDR3 DNA follows: TGTGCCAGCAGTTCCCTTCGAGAGGTTTATGGCTACACCTTC. This codes for CASSSLREVYGYTF.

This chain uses TRBV7-9 with TRBJ2-3; 9 bases match TRBD1. The germline CDR1 and CDR2 sequences are SEHNR and FQNEAQ (reference sequence). This CDR3 is 16 amino acids long. Unmatched junction bases numbered 13, after V lost 4 bases and J lost 8 bases. The CDR3 here is CASSSNRDRATPTQYF. The DNA for the CDR3 is TGTGCCAGCAGCTCCAACCGGGACAGGGCCACCCCTACGCAGTATTTT.

This rearrangement joins TRBV20-1 to TRBJ1-2, with D tentatively TRBD1 (6 bases). Germline V gene data show CDR1 as DFQATT and CDR2 as SNEGSKA (reference sequence). The CDR3 has 10 residues. V lost 6 bases and J lost 8, with 10 bases in between. The CDR3: CSAYREGYTF. CDR3 nucleotides: TGCAGTGCGTACAGGGAGGGCTACACCTTC.

This sequence joins TRBV7-9 and TRBJ1-2, with TRBD1 as a possible D gene (5 bases). This CDR3 is built from 14 residues. Germline CDR1 reads SEHNR; CDR2 reads FQNEAQ (reference sequence). The V and J ends lost 5 bases and 2 bases respectively, with 12 bases between them. The CDR3 loop is CASSRVRENYGYTF. The CDR3 bases are TGTGCCAGCAGCCGGGTCAGGGAAAACTATGGCTACACCTTC.

This clone appeared many times. This chain uses TRBV6-6 with TRBJ2-2; tentative D call: TRBD2 (5 bases). V was clipped by 5 bases and J by 5 bases, with 9 bases between them. Germline V CDR1 and CDR2: MNHNY, SVGAGI (reference sequence). The CDR3 loop spans 13 amino acids. The CDR3 here is CASSGGATGELFF. The CDR3 bases are TGTGCCAGCAGTGGAGGTGCTACCGGGGAGCTGTTTTTT.

J is TRBJ2-7 and V is TRBV6-6; D is possibly TRBD1 (6 bases). Per the germline V gene, CDR1 is MNHNY and CDR2 is SVGAGI (reference sequence). Between the trimmed V and J ends, which lost 0 bases and 5 bases, there was a span of 17 bases. This CDR3 has 16 amino acids. The CDR3 coding sequence is TGTGCCAGCAGTTACTCCGACGGGCCAGGGGTCCACGAGCAGTACTTC. This gives the protein CASSYSDGPGVHEQYF.

V and J are TRBV7-8 and TRBJ2-5; 7 bases are shared with TRBD1. J gave up 5 bases and V 4 bases, and 7 bases lay outside the gene matches. The CDR3 has 14 amino acids. Germline CDR1 and CDR2: SGHVS and FQNEAQ. The CDR3 reads CASSSDRAWETQYF. CDR3 nucleotide sequence: TGTGCCAGCAGCTCCGACAGGGCTTGGGAGACCCAGTACTTC.

The rearrangement joins TRBV7-2 to TRBJ2-7, with a possible D match to TRBD1 (6 bases). The ends were cut back, 4 bases at V and 3 bases at J, with 13 bases in the middle. The CDR3 extends over 14 amino acids. Germline CDR1 and CDR2: SGHTA and FQGNSA. CDR3 bases: TGTGCCAGCAGCTCCGACCGGGACAACTACGAGCAGTACTTC. This gives the protein CASSSDRDNYEQYF.

The rearrangement joins TRBV28 to TRBJ1-1; 9 nucleotides line up with TRBD1. This CDR3 is 18 amino acids long. The V gene's germline CDR1 is MDHEN and CDR2 SYDVKM. V lost 5 bases, J lost 0 bases, and 13 bases stayed unmatched. This CDR3 reads CASSPIRTGEFMNTEAFF. CDR3 sequence (DNA): TGTGCCAGCAGTCCGATTAGGACAGGGGAGTTTATGAACACTGAAGCTTTCTTT.

The chain is built from TRBV19 and TRBJ2-7; D possibly corresponds to TRBD1 (5 bases). Per the germline V gene, CDR1 is LNHDA and CDR2 is SQIVND (reference sequence). The CDR3 has 13 amino acids. Trimming pared 5 bases from V and 2 bases from J, leaving 10 bases between. The CDR3 DNA reads TGTGCCAGTAGTTATGGGGCAGCCTACGAGCAGTACTTC. It specifies CASSYGAAYEQYF.

This chain uses TRBV14 with TRBJ1-4, with D possibly being TRBD1 (5 bases). Germline V lookup: CDR1 SGHDN, CDR2 FVKESK. V was shortened by 7 bases and J by 10 bases, with 13 bases between the two germline ends. The length of the CDR3 is 12 residues. This CDR3 reads CASKLTGGKLFF. The DNA for the CDR3 is TGTGCCAGCAAACTAACCGGGGGAAAACTGTTTTTT.

The gene calls are TRBV6-6 and TRBJ1-1; D possibly corresponds to TRBD1 (6 bases). The V gene's germline CDR1 is MNHNY and CDR2 SVGAGI (reference sequence). Trimming took 7 bases from V and 5 from J, leaving 8 bases between them. CDR3 length: 11 residues. DNA of the CDR3: TGTGCCAGCACAGGGGCAACTGAAGCTTTCTTT. Translation: CASTGATEAFF.

The chain joins TRBV9 to TRBJ2-2, with D maybe TRBD2 (6 bases). The CDR3 contains 14 residues. In germline, CDR1 is SGDLS, CDR2 YYNGEE. V shed 0 bases and J shed 3 bases, with 6 bases lying between them. Here the CDR3 reads CASSVGDYTGELFF. CDR3 sequence (DNA): TGTGCCAGCAGCGTAGGGGACTACACCGGGGAGCTGTTTTTT. Drawing the rest from reference TRBV9 and TRBJ2-2, the complete variable domain is DSGVTQTPKHLITATGQRVTLRCSPRSGDLSVYWYQQSLDQGLQFLIQYYNGEERAKGNILERFSAQQFPDLHSELNLSSLELGDSALYFCASSVGDYTGELFFGEGSRLTVL.

This clone was detected a few times. The V gene is TRBV27, the J gene TRBJ2-1; the D gene is possibly TRBD1 (6 bases). Trimming took 10 bases from V and 6 from J, leaving 16 bases between them. From germline, CDR1 is MNHEY and CDR2 SMNVEV (reference sequence). This CDR3 is 13 amino acids long. CDR3 protein: CATENFRGNEQFF. The DNA of the CDR3 is TGTGCCACCGAGAACTTCAGGGGCAATGAGCAGTTCTTC.

V is TRBV7-3 and J is TRBJ2-1; a possible D gene is TRBD2 (6 bases). Germline V gene data show CDR1 as SGHTA and CDR2 as FQGTGA. The V and J ends lost 3 bases and 6 bases respectively, with 12 bases between them. This CDR3 has 14 residues. In nucleotides, the CDR3 is TGTGCCAGCAGCTTGAACGGGGGTCTCAATGAGCAGTTCTTC. This codes for CASSLNGGLNEQFF.

CDR3 amino acids: CASSFQDQPQHF. CDR3 nucleotides: TGTGCCAGCAGTTTCCAGGATCAGCCCCAGCATTTT. This chain links TRBV6-6 with TRBJ1-5; D not resolved. CDR3 length equals 12 residues. Trimming cost V 4 bases and J 5 bases, with 6 bases left between them. Germline-derived CDR1 and CDR2 are MNHNY and SVGAGI (reference sequence).

This chain links TRBV7-9 with TRBJ2-3; TRBD2 agrees at 7 bases. This CDR3 contains 17 residues. Trimming cost V 1 base and J 4 bases; bases outside gene matches: 11. The germline V gene has CDR1 SEHNR and CDR2 FQNEAQ (reference sequence). The CDR3, as DNA: TGTGCCAGCAGCTTAGGGGGGGACTATCCAATCCCAGATACGCAGTATTTT. This sequence encodes CASSLGGDYPIPDTQYF.

The chain links TRBV7-3 to TRBJ2-2; TRBD1 aligns across 7 bases. J was trimmed by 2 bases and V by 5 bases; bases with no gene match: 8. Germline V gene data show CDR1 as SGHTA and CDR2 as FQGTGA. The CDR3 contains 16 residues. CDR3 in DNA: TGTGCCAGCAGCGACCTCAGGGGGAGTAACACCGGGGAGCTGTTTTTT. Residues: CASSDLRGSNTGELFF. Full variable domain (outside the CDR3, taken from reference TRBV7-3 and TRBJ2-2): GAGVSQTPSNKVTEKGKYVELRCDPISGHTALYWYRQSLGQGPEFLIYFQGTGAADDSGLPNDRFFAVRPEGSVSTLKIQRTERGDSAVYLCASSDLRGSNTGELFFGEGSRLTVL.

This chain joins TRBV7-8 and TRBJ1-2; no clear D gene. V lost 1 base and J 2 bases, leaving 8 bases between the germline ends. Per germline, CDR1 SGHVS and CDR2 FQNEAQ. The CDR3 extends over 14 amino acids. CDR3 residues: CASSLVAGNYGYTF. The CDR3 DNA sequence: TGTGCCAGCAGCTTAGTTGCGGGGAACTATGGCTACACCTTC. The variable domain in full, completed from reference TRBV7-8 and TRBJ1-2, reads GAGVSQSPRYKVAKRGQDVALRCDPISGHVSLFWYQQALGQGPEFLTYFQNEAQLDKSGLPSDRFFAERPEGSVSTLKIQRTQQEDSAVYLCASSLVAGNYGYTFGSGTRLTVV.

This chain joins TRBV14 and TRBJ1-1; TRBD1 aligns across 8 bases. V trimming: 3 bases; J trimming: 5 bases; junction bases outside the gene matches: 11. The CDR3 covers 16 residues. Germline assignment: CDR1 SGHDN and CDR2 FVKESK. The CDR3 here is CASSQNAGGAWTEAFF. The CDR3 bases are TGTGCCAGCAGCCAGAACGCAGGGGGCGCGTGGACTGAAGCTTTCTTT.

The chain links TRBV4-1 to TRBJ1-2, with a weak D call TRBD1 (6 bases). The CDR3 extends over 13 amino acids. V was clipped by 1 base and J by 7 bases, with 10 bases between them. Germline CDR1 is MGHRA and CDR2 is YSYEKL. The CDR3 here is CASSQVTGSGYTF. The CDR3 DNA sequence: TGCGCCAGCAGCCAAGTTACAGGGTCTGGCTACACCTTC.

The genes are TRBV5-5 and TRBJ1-2; D remains ambiguous. Trimming took off 2 bases at V and 1 base at J, with 9 bases between the two ends. This CDR3 region has 14 residues. The germline gives CDR1 SGHKS, CDR2 YYEKEE (reference sequence). The DNA of the CDR3 is TGTGCCAGCAGCTTTTTGGCCGTTAACTATGGCTACACCTTC. This encodes CASSFLAVNYGYTF.